These T cell receptor beta chains were read from a single sample in a study of regulatory T cells in long-lasting Graves disease. TCRdb reanalysed the multiplex PCR reads using MiXCR and keeps one entry per CDR3 protein. The sample carries roughly 500,000 distinct CDR3 sequences, under 25% recorded once. The source was peripheral blood mononuclear cells (PBMCs), collected when the disease was refractory, from a patient treated with antithyroid drugs. The receptors shown here come from a female donor with Graves disease. The CDR3 runs from the conserved cysteine through the conserved F or W. The order of the fields is D gene, clone size, V gene, J gene, CDR3 DNA, CDR3 protein. D genes are given only for firm matches. Clone size is given for some rows only: seen once, a few or many times, or a class if the clone is expanded.

>TRBD2|few|TRBV2|TRBJ2-7
TGTGCCAGCAGCGTAGTAGATAGCGGGGGCGGGGAGCAGTACTTC
CASSVVDSGGGEQYF
>-|many|TRBV28|TRBJ2-5
TGTGCCAGCAGTGCGGGGTTGGTGACCCAGTACTTC
CASSAGLVTQYF
>-|few|TRBV30|TRBJ2-7
TGTGCCTGGAGTGTATTGGCGGGAATAGTTGACGAGCAGTACTTC
CAWSVLAGIVDEQYF
>-|many|TRBV28|TRBJ2-4
TGTGCCAGCAGTTTAAGTGAGGACATTCAGTACTTC
CASSLSEDIQYF
>-|-|TRBV20-1|TRBJ1-1
TGCAGTGCTAGACGAGAAAACACTGAAGCTTTCTTT
CSARRENTEAFF
>-|-|TRBV18|TRBJ1-1
TGTGCCAGCTCACCAAGGCGAAACGCTGAAGCTTTCTTT
CASSPRRNAEAFF
>-|many|TRBV28|TRBJ1-2
TGTGCCAGCAGTTTAGGGGGCCATGGCTACACCTTC
CASSLGGHGYTF
>-|few|TRBV6-2/TRBV6-3|TRBJ1-6
TGTGCCAGCAGAGGGGTAGGCAATTCACCCCTCCACTTT
CASRGVGNSPLHF
>-|-|TRBV19|TRBJ1-1
TGTGCCAGTAGTTCCCCTCGGACAGTCTCGATTACTGAAGCTTTCTTT
CASSSPRTVSITEAFF
>-|many|TRBV28|TRBJ2-7
TGTGCCAGCTTCCCATCGGGCGCCTACGAGCAGTACTTC
CASFPSGAYEQYF
>-|many|TRBV28|TRBJ2-7
TGTGCCAGCAGTAGACTATCGGTGCGCAACGAGCAGTACTTC
CASSRLSVRNEQYF
>-|-|TRBV10-3|TRBJ1-1
TGTGCCATCAGTCCCGGAGGGGGTGTAGCTTTCTTT
CAISPGGGVAFF
>TRBD1|many|TRBV28|TRBJ2-7
TGTGCCAGCAGGCCAGGGGGCTACTCTAGCTCCTACGAGCAGTACTTC
CASRPGGYSSSYEQYF
>-|-|TRBV4-3|TRBJ1-2
TGCGCCAGCAGCCAATCGCAGGGTATAAACTATGGCTACACCTTC
CASSQSQGINYGYTF
>TRBD1|-|TRBV19|TRBJ2-3
TGTGCCAGTAGTACGACAGGGTACACAGATACGCAGTATTTT
CASSTTGYTDTQYF
>-|many|TRBV28|TRBJ2-1
TGTGCCAGCAGTGAGGAACAGGGATCCGAGCAGTTCTTC
CASSEEQGSEQFF
>-|-|TRBV7-2|TRBJ2-3
TGTGCCAGCAGCTCCCTTTTGTATACGCAGTATTTT
CASSSLLYTQYF
>-|-|TRBV29-1|TRBJ2-7
TGCAGCGTTCTTACTAAAACGGTTTCCTACGAGCAGTACTTC
CSVLTKTVSYEQYF